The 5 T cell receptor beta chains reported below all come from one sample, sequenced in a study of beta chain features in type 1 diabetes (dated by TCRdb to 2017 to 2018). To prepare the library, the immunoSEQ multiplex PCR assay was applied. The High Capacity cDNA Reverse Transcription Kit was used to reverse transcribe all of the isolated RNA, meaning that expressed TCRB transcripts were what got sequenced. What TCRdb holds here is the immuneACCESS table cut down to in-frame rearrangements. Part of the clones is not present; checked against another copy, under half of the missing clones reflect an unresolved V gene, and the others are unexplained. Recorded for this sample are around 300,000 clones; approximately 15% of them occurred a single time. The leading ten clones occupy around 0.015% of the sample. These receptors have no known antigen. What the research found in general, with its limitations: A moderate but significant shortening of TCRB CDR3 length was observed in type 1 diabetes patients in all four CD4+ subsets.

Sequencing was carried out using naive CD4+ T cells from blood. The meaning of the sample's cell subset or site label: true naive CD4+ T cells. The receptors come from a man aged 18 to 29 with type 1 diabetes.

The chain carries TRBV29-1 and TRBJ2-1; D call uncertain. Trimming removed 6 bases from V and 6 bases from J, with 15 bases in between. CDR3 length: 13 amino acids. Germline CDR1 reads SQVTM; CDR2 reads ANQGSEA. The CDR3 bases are TGCAGCGTGCGTTGGGCTCTCCTCAATGAGCAGTTCTTC. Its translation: CSVRWALLNEQFF.

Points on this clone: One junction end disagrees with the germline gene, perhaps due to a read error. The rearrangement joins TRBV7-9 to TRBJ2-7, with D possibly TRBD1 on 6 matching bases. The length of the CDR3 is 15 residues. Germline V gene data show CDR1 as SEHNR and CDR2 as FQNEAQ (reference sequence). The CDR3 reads CASSQGNRDSYEQYF. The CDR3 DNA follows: TGCGCCAGCAGCCAAGGGAACAGGGACTCCTACGAGCAGTACTTC.

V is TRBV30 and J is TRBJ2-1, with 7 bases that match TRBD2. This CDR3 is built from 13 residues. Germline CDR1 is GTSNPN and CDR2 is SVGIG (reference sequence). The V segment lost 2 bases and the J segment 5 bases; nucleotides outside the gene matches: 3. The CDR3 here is CAWSLGLDNEQFF. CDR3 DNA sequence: TGTGCCTGGAGTTTAGGACTAGACAATGAGCAGTTCTTC.

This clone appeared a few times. CDR3 bases: TGTGCCAGCTCACCACTCCCCGCCGACAGAAGCAATCAGCCCCAGCATTTT. Translated, it gives CASSPLPADRSNQPQHF. The chain couples TRBV18 to TRBJ1-5; D perhaps matches TRBD1 (5 bases). The CDR3 sequence is 17 residues long. Trimming removed 1 base at V and 1 base at J, with 14 bases between. Germline assignment: CDR1 KGHSH and CDR2 LQKENI.

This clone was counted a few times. The CDR3 coding sequence is TGTGCCAGCAGCACCGGACAGGGTTTCCAAGAGACCCAGTACTTC. Its protein is CASSTGQGFQETQYF. This chain joins TRBV5-4 and TRBJ2-5; 8 nucleotides line up with TRBD1. CDR1 SGHNT and CDR2 YYREEE come from the germline V gene (reference sequence). With 4 bases clipped from V and 1 base from J, the junction kept 6 bases outside the gene matches. The CDR3 runs to 15 residues. Together with reference TRBV5-4 and TRBJ2-5, the CDR3 gives the full variable domain: ETGVTQSPTHLIKTRGQQVTLRCSSQSGHNTVSWYQQALGQGPQFIFQYYREEENGRGNFPPRFSGLQFPNYSSELNVNALELDDSALYLCASSTGQGFQETQYFGPGTRLLVL.